This T cell receptor (beta chain) was retrieved from a study of post-analysis software for immune sequencing data. Included in the TCR beta cDNA libraries were unique molecular identifiers. The T cell input of about 0.85 to 10 million gave roughly 0.5 million cDNA molecules. MiXCR, run by TCRdb on the PCR reads, gives a single entry per CDR3 protein. The sample has hundreds of thousands of distinct CDR3 sequences; over 45% are singletons. Trimming took 1 base from V and 4 from J; bases not matched to a gene: 11. The CDR3 has 17 residues. CDR1 is DFQATT and CDR2 is SNEGSKA in the germline V gene (reference sequence). Overall study results and limits: Samples sharing a preparation batch grouped tightly together when assessed by F measure. Higher frequency in patients than in controls was seen for roughly five TRBV segments, with TRBV5-6, TRBV5-1 and TRBV20-1 among them.

Note on this clonotype: The antigen is not known.

Sequencing used blood. This receptor was obtained from a girl aged 2 to 10 with multiple sclerosis. The chain uses TRBV20-1 and TRBJ1-4, with 8 bases aligning to TRBD1. CDR3 loop: CSARGTGFPNGNEKLFF. The CDR3 nucleotides are TGCAGTGCTAGAGGGACAGGGTTCCCCAATGGTAATGAAAAACTGTTTTTT.